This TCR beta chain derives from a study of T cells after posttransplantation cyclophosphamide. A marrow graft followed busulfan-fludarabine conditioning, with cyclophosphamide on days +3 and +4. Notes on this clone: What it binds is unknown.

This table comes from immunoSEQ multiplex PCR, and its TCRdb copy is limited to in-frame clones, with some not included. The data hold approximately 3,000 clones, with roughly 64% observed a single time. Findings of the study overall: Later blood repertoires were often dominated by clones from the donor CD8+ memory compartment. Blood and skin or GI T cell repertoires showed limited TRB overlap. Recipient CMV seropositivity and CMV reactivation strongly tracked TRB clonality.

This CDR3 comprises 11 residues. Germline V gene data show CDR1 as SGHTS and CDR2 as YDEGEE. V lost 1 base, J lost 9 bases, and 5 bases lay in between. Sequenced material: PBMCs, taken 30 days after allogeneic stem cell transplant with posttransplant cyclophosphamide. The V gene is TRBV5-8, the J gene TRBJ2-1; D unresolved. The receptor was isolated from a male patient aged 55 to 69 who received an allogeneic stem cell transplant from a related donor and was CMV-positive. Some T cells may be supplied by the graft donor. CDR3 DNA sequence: TGTGCCAGCAGCTTGTCCGGTGAGCAGTTCTTC. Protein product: CASSLSGEQFF.